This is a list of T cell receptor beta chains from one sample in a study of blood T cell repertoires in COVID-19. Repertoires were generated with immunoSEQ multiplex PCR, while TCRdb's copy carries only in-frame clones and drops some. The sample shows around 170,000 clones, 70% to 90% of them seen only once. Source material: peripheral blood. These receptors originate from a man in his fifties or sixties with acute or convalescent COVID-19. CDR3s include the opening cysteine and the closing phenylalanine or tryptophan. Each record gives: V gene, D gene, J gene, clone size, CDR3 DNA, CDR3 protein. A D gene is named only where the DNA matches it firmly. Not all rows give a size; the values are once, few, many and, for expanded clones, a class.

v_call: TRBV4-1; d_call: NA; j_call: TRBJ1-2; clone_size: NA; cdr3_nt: TGCGCCAGCAGCCTTCAGGGACACGGATCGGGCTACACCTTC; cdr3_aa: CASSLQGHGSGYTF
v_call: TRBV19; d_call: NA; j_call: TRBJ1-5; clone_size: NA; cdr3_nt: TGTGCCAGTAGTCTGGACAGATATCAGCCCCAGCATTTT; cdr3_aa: CASSLDRYQPQHF
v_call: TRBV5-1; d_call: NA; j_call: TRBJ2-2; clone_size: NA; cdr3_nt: TGCGCCAGCAGCAGACTACAGGGGAACACCGGGGAGCTGTTTTTT; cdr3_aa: CASSRLQGNTGELFF
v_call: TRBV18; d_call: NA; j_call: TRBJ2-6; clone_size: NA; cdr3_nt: TGTGCCAGCTCACGAGGTTCTCCCTCTGGGGCCAACGTCCTGACTTTC; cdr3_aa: CASSRGSPSGANVLTF
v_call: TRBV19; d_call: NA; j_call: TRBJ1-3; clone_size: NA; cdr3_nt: TGTGCCAGTAGTACCGGACAGCTCAACTCTGGAAACACCATATATTTT; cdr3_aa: CASSTGQLNSGNTIYF
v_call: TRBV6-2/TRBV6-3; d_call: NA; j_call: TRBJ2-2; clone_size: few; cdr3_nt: TGTGCCAGCAGTTACTCGAGTCCAGGGAAAACTGTCGGGGAGCTGTTTTTT; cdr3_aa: CASSYSSPGKTVGELFF
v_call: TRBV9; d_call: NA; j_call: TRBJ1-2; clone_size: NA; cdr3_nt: TGTGCCAGCAGCGGGGGTTTAGGGGTTTTCTATGGCTACACCTTC; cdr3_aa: CASSGGLGVFYGYTF
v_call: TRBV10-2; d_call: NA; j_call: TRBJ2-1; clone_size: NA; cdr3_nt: TGCGCCAGCAGAGCCGGGACTGCCTACGGAAATGAGCAGTTCTTC; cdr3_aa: CASRAGTAYGNEQFF
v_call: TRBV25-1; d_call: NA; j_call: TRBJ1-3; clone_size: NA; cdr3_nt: TGTGCCAGCAGTGAAGGGACACTGCCTGGAAACACCATATATTTT; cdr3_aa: CASSEGTLPGNTIYF
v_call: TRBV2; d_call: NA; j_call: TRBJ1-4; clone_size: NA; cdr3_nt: TGTGCCAGCAGGGAAGTGTCAGGGTCCAATGAAAAACTGTTTTTT; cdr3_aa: CASREVSGSNEKLFF
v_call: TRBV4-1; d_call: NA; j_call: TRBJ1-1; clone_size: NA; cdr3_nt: TGCGCCAGCAGCCAAGCGGGCGCGGGTCTGGTGAACACTGAAGCTTTCTTT; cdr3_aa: CASSQAGAGLVNTEAFF
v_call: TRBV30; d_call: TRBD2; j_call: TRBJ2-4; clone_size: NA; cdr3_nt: TGTGCCTGGAGTGCTCAACCGGGACTATCATGGGGGATTCAGTACTTC; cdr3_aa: CAWSAQPGLSWGIQYF
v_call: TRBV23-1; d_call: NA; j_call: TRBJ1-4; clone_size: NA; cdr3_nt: TGCGCCAGCAGTCATCCCCATGGGAGGGTTAATGAAAAACTGTTTTTT; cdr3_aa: CASSHPHGRVNEKLFF
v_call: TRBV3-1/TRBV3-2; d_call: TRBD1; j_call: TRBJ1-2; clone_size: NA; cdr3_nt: TGTGCCAGCAGTCCCGGACAGGGCGGGCGAGGCTACACCTTC; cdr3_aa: CASSPGQGGRGYTF
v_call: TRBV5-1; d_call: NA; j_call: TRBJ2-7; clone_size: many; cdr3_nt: TGCGCCAGCAGCTTGGTTTCCGGTTCAGGATCCTACGAGCAGTACTTC; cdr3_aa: CASSLVSGSGSYEQYF
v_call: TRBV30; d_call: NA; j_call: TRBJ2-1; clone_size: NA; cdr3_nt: TGTGCCTGGAGTGTACTTAGGAGGAATGAGCAGTTCTTC; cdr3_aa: CAWSVLRRNEQFF
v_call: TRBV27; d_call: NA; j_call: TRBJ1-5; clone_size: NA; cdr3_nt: TGTGCCAGCAGTTATGGAACAGCACAGCCCCAGCATTTT; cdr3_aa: CASSYGTAQPQHF
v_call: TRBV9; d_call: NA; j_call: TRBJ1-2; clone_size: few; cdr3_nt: TGTGCCAGCAGCGGGAACAGGGACTATGGCTACACCTTC; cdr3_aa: CASSGNRDYGYTF
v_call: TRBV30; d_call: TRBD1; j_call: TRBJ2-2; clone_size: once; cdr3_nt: TGTGCCTGGAGTGTATCTAGGACAGGGGAGGCCGGGGAGCTGTTTTTT; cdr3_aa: CAWSVSRTGEAGELFF
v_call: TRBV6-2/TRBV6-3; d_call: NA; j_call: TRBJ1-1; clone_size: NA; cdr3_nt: TGTGCCAGCAGTTCTAATTTGGGCAAGAACACTGAAGCTTTCTTT; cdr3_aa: CASSSNLGKNTEAFF
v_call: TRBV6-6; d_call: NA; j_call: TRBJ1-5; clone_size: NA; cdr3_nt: TGTGCCAGCAACGCTCAGGGCAATCAGCCCCAGCATTTT; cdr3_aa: CASNAQGNQPQHF
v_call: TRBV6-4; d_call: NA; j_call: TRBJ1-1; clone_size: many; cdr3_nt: TGTGCCAGCAGTGACTCCGGCCGGGAGGGGTCCACTGAAGCTTTCTTT; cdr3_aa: CASSDSGREGSTEAFF
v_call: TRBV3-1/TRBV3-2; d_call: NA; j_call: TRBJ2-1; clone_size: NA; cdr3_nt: TGTGCCAGCAGCCAAGATAGCTCAAATGAGCAGTTCTTC; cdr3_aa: CASSQDSSNEQFF
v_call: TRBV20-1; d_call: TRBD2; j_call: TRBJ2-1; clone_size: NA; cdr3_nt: TGCAGTGCTAGTTCTAGCGGGGGGTCCGATGAGCAGTTCTTC; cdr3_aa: CSASSSGGSDEQFF
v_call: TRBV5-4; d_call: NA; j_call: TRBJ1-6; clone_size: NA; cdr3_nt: TGTGCCAGCAGCTCCGAGGGTAATTTAGGTTCACCCCTCCACTTT; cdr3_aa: CASSSEGNLGSPLHF
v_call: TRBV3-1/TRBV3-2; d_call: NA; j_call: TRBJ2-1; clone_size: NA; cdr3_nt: TGTGCCAGCAGCACGGACTCACTGACCTACAATGAGCAGTTCTTC; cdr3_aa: CASSTDSLTYNEQFF
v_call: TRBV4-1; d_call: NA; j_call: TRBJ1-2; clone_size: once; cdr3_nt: TGCGCCAGCAGCCAGGCGACAATTAACTATGGCTACACCTTC; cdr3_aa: CASSQATINYGYTF
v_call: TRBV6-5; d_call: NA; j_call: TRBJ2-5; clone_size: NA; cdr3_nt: TGTGCCAGCACCGTTCCGGGGCAAGAGACCCAGTACTTC; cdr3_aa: CASTVPGQETQYF
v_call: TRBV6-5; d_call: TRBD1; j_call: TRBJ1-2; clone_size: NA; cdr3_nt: TGTGCCAGCAGGGCGGGACAGAGAAACTATGGCTACACCTTC; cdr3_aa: CASRAGQRNYGYTF
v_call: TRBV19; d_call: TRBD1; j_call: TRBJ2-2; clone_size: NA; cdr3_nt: TGTGCCAGTAGTATCCGACAGGGGGCCCCCGGGGAGCTGTTTTTT; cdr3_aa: CASSIRQGAPGELFF
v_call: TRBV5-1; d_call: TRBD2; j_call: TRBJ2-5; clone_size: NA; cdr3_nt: TGCGCCAGCAGCCCACGGGGGGAGGCGCCCGAAGAGACCCAGTACTTC; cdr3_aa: CASSPRGEAPEETQYF
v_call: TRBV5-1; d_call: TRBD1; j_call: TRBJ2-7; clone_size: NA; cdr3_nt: TGCGCCAGCAGCACGGGGACAGTTGTCTACGAGCAGTACTTC; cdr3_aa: CASSTGTVVYEQYF
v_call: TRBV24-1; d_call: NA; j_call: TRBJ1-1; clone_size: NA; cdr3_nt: TGTGCCACACGACCGGGGGGGCTATCGGAACACCCTGAAGCTTTCTTT; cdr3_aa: CATRPGGLSEHPEAFF
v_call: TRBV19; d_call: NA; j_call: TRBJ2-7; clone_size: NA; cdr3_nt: TGTGCCAGTAGTATAGGGACAGATAACTCCTACGAGCAGTACTTC; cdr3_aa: CASSIGTDNSYEQYF
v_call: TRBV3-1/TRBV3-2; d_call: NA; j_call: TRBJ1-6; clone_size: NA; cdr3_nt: TGTGCCAGCAGCCAGATCCAGGGACAAGGTAATTCACCCCTCCACTTT; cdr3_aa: CASSQIQGQGNSPLHF
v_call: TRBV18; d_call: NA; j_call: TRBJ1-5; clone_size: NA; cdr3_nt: TGTGCCAGCTCACCCCATTTCAATCAGCCCCAGCATTTT; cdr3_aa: CASSPHFNQPQHF
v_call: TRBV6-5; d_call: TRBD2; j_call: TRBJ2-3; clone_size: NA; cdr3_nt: TGTGCCAGCAGATATAGCGGGAACACAGATACGCAGTATTTT; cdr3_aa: CASRYSGNTDTQYF
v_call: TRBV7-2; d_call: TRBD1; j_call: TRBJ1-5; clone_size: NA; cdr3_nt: TGTGCCAGCAGCCCTGGGACAGGGATCTATCAGCCCCAGCATTTT; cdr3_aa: CASSPGTGIYQPQHF
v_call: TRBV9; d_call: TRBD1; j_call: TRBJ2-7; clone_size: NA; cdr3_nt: TGTGCCAGCAGCGTCACAGGGGCCCCCTACGAGCAGTACTTC; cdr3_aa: CASSVTGAPYEQYF
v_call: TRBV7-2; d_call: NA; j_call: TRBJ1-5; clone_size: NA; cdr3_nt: TGTGCCAGCAGCTTACTGGTAGATCAGCCCCAGCATTTT; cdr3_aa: CASSLLVDQPQHF
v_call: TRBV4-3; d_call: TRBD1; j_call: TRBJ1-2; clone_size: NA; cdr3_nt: TGCGCCAGCAGCCAAGACCTTGGGACAGGCTATGGCTACACCTTC; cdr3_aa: CASSQDLGTGYGYTF
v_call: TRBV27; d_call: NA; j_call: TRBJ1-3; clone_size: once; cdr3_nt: TGTGCCAGCAGTTTAAGAGGGGGAAACACCATATATTTT; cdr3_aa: CASSLRGGNTIYF
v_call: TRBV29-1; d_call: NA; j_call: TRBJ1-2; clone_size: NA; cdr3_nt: TGCAGCGTTGTAACCGGAGGACAGTACGGCTACACCTTC; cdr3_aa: CSVVTGGQYGYTF
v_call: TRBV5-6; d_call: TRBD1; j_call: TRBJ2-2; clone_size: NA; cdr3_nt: TGTGCCAGCCTGGGACAGGGTGTTTGGACCGGGGAGCTGTTTTTT; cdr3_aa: CASLGQGVWTGELFF
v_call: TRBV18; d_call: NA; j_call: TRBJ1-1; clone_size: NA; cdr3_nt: TGTGCCAGCTCACCAAAGGGACAACTGAACACTGAAGCTTTCTTT; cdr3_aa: CASSPKGQLNTEAFF
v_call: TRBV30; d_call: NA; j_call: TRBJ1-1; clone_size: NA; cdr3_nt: TGTGCCTGGAGTGGACCCCGGGGTTGGGAAACTGAAGCTTTCTTT; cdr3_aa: CAWSGPRGWETEAFF
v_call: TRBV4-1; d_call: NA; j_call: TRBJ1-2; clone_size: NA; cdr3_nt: TGCGCCAGCAGCTTGGTACAGGGAAACACGGCTGGCTACACCTTC; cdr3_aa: CASSLVQGNTAGYTF
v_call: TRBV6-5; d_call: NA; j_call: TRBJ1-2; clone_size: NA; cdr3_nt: TGTGCCAGCAGTCCCTCGCAGGGGAGTTTTGGCTACACCTTC; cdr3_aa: CASSPSQGSFGYTF
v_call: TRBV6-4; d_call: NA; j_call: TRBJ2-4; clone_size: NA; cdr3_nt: TGTGCCAGCAGAGTCAGACTGGCCAAAAACATTCAGTACTTC; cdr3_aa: CASRVRLAKNIQYF
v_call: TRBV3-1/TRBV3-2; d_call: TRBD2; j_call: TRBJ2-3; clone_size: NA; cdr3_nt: TGTGCCAGCAGCCCACCAGGACTAGCGGGTAGCACAGATACGCAGTATTTT; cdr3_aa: CASSPPGLAGSTDTQYF
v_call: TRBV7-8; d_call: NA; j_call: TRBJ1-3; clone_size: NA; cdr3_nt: TGTGCCAGCAGCTTAGGAGGTTCTGGAAACACCATATATTTT; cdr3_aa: CASSLGGSGNTIYF
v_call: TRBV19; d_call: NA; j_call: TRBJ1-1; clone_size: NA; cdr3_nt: TGTGCCAGTAGTCCAGGGACAACTGACACTGAAGCTTTCTTT; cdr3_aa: CASSPGTTDTEAFF
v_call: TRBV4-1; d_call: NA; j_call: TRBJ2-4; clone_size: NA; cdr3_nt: TGCGCCAGCAGCCAAGTCTTGACAGTAGCCAAAAACATTCAGTACTTC; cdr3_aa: CASSQVLTVAKNIQYF
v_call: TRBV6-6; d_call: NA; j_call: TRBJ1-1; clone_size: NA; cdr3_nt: TGTGGGCACGGTCTAGGAGGCACTGAAGCTTTCTTT; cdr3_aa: CGHGLGGTEAFF